This is a list of T cell receptor beta chains from one sample in a study of metastatic and nonmetastatic thyroid tumors. TCRdb ran MiXCR on the PCR reads. The sample holds about 25,000 clones, roughly 20% seen once. Sequenced input: adjacent normal tissue. All receptors derive from a female donor with papillary thyroid cancer or a benign thyroid nodule (not recorded which). Some clones in this sample may be carry-over from other donors' samples. The CDR3 runs from the conserved cysteine through the conserved F or W. D genes are given only for firm matches. Part of the rows lack a size; the others show once, few, many or a class for expanded clones.

d_gene	abundance	v_gene	j_gene	CDR3nt	CDR3aa
-	many	TRBV6-2/TRBV6-3	TRBJ2-6	TGTGCCAGCAGTTACTCAGGCTACAGACTCTCTGGGGCCAACGTCCTGACTTTC	CASSYSGYRLSGANVLTF
-	-	TRBV19	TRBJ2-7	TGTGCCAGTAGACAAATCGGGGGCTACGAGCAGCACTTC	CASRQIGGYEQHF
-	many	TRBV20-1	TRBJ1-5	TGCAGTGCTAGCGGGGGGGCCAATCAGCCCCAGCATTTT	CSASGGANQPQHF
TRBD1	few	TRBV19	TRBJ1-1	TGTGCCAGTAGTATCGACAGGGGGAGGACTGAAGCTTTCTTT	CASSIDRGRTEAFF
-	medium-sized	TRBV12-3/TRBV12-4	TRBJ2-1	TGTGCCAGCTCGGGCTTTCCTTTGGGTTTAGAGCAGTTCTTC	CASSGFPLGLEQFF
-	many	TRBV3-1	TRBJ2-3	TGTGCCAGCAGCCCTGTTGGACCAGATACGCAGTATTTT	CASSPVGPDTQYF
-	many	TRBV10-3	TRBJ1-3	TGTGCCATCAGTGAGTCGAAGGGTGGTGGAAACACCATATATTTT	CAISESKGGGNTIYF
-	few	TRBV28	TRBJ1-2	TGTGCCAGCAGTCCGACAGATTCAAACTATGGCTACACCTTC	CASSPTDSNYGYTF
TRBD2	-	TRBV19	TRBJ2-5	TGTGCCGGGGGGGGAATGCGGGAGGGCCCGGGCCAAGAGACCCAGTACTTC	CAGGGMREGPGQETQYF
-	few	TRBV11-2	TRBJ2-3	TGTGCCAGCAGCTTAGATCAGGGCGCAGATACGCAGTATTTT	CASSLDQGADTQYF
TRBD2	many	TRBV5-4	TRBJ2-1	TGTGCCAGCACCACCCTAGCGGGAGTCTACAATGAGCAGTTCTTC	CASTTLAGVYNEQFF
-	many	TRBV20-1	TRBJ1-4	TGCAGTGCTAGGTTTGCGGACAGAAGGGATGAAAAACTGTTTTTT	CSARFADRRDEKLFF
TRBD2	many	TRBV20-1	TRBJ2-3	TGCAGTGCTAGGGTCCGGACTAGCGGGGGCCCCCAGTCCACGCAGTATTTT	CSARVRTSGGPQSTQYF
TRBD1	medium-sized	TRBV28	TRBJ1-2	TGTGCCAGCGGCCGAGGGGGCCGGGGGAACTATGGCTACACCTTC	CASGRGGRGNYGYTF
TRBD1	-	TRBV2	TRBJ1-2	TGTGCCAGCAGCTGGGACAGGGACAGCTATGGCTACACCTTC	CASSWDRDSYGYTF
TRBD2	few	TRBV11-2	TRBJ2-1	TGTGCCAGTAGCTTAGAGGGACTAGCTGATAATGAGCGGTTCTTC	CASSLEGLADNERFF
-	medium-sized	TRBV11-2	TRBJ2-7	TGTGCCAGCAGCTTAGATAAGGGGTTAGGGGGCGAGCAGTACTTC	CASSLDKGLGGEQYF
-	few	TRBV5-4	TRBJ2-5	TGTGCCAGCAGCTTGGGCAGGGGTGTGGAGACCCAGTACTTC	CASSLGRGVETQYF
-	-	TRBV6-1	TRBJ1-5	TGTGCCAGCAGGGAGACAGTGGACTATAGCAATCAGCCCCAGCATTTT	CASRETVDYSNQPQHF
-	-	TRBV10-2	TRBJ1-2	TGCGCCAGCAGTGTGGGGGGGGGCTATGGCTACACCTTC	CASSVGGGYGYTF
-	few	TRBV6-1	TRBJ2-4	TGTGCCAGCAGTGAAGAACAACTAGACAAAAACATTCAGTACTTT	CASSEEQLDKNIQYF
TRBD2	many	TRBV9	TRBJ2-7	TGTGCCAGCAGCGTAGGGGCTAGCGGGAGTAACGAGCAGTACTTC	CASSVGASGSNEQYF
-	many	TRBV5-1	TRBJ1-5	TGCGCCAGCAGCCCATTGACTCGACGGAGCTCCGACAATCAGCCCCAGCATTTT	CASSPLTRRSSDNQPQHF
-	many	TRBV28	TRBJ2-5	TGTGCCAGCAGCCGCAGGGGCCAAGCGTGGGAGACCCAGTACTTC	CASSRRGQAWETQYF
TRBD1	many	TRBV5-4	TRBJ2-5	TGTGCCAGCAATTATGGGACAGGGACCCATCTCCACCAAGAGACCCAGTACTTC	CASNYGTGTHLHQETQYF
-	-	TRBV7-6	TRBJ2-7	TGTGCCAGCAGCTCCGCGATCCTCTACGAGCAGTACTTC	CASSSAILYEQYF
-	-	TRBV12-5	TRBJ2-3	TGTGCTAGTGGCTTGGTTATCGGGAGAACAGATACGCAGTATTTT	CASGLVIGRTDTQYF
TRBD2	medium-sized	TRBV20-1	TRBJ2-7	TGCAGTGCTAGAGACCCGATAGCGGGAGGGTACGAGCAGTACTTC	CSARDPIAGGYEQYF
TRBD2	many	TRBV20-1	TRBJ2-5	TGCAGTGCTGACTCGACTAGCGGGAGGGGAGAGACCCAGTACTTC	CSADSTSGRGETQYF
-	-	TRBV20-1	TRBJ1-6	TGCAGTGCTAGAGTTCAGAGCTCATATAATTCACCACTCCACTTT	CSARVQSSYNSPLHF
-	-	TRBV20-1	TRBJ1-5	TGCAGTGCTAGAGCCGGTCGCAGGGGTGTTAGCAATCAGCCCCAGCATTTT	CSARAGRRGVSNQPQHF
TRBD2	few	TRBV6-6	TRBJ2-3	TGTGCCAGCAGTATTAGCGGGACGGGGTCGTACACAGATACGCAGTATTTT	CASSISGTGSYTDTQYF
TRBD2	-	TRBV5-4	TRBJ2-1	TGTGCCAGCAGCTACGACTTAGCGGGAGGGATCAATGAGCAGTTCTTC	CASSYDLAGGINEQFF
-	-	TRBV11-3	TRBJ2-1	TGTGCCAGCAGCTTAGGGGTATGGTGTATCGGGTTGGCATACAATGAGCAGTTCTTC	CASSLGVWCIGLAYNEQFF
TRBD1	-	TRBV6-1	TRBJ1-1	TGTGCCAGTAGTCGGACAGGAGGGAACACCGAAGCTTTCTTT	CASSRTGGNTEAFF
-	few	TRBV20-1	TRBJ1-2	TGCAGTGAGGATGGCTACACCTTC	CSEDGYTF
-	few	TRBV5-6	TRBJ2-3	TGTGCCAGCAGCTGGGGCGAGAGTTCCCACCCAAATACGCAGTATTTT	CASSWGESSHPNTQYF
TRBD2	medium-sized	TRBV7-3	TRBJ2-7	TGTGCCAGCAGCTTATTTGCGGGGGGCTCCTACGAGCAGTACTTC	CASSLFAGGSYEQYF
-	many	TRBV5-5	TRBJ2-5	TGTGCCAGCAGCTTGCCAGACGAGACCCAGTACTTC	CASSLPDETQYF
-	-	TRBV9	TRBJ2-1	TGTGCCAGCAGCGGGTCCGTAACGGTAAGCTCCTACAATGAGCAGTTCTTC	CASSGSVTVSSYNEQFF